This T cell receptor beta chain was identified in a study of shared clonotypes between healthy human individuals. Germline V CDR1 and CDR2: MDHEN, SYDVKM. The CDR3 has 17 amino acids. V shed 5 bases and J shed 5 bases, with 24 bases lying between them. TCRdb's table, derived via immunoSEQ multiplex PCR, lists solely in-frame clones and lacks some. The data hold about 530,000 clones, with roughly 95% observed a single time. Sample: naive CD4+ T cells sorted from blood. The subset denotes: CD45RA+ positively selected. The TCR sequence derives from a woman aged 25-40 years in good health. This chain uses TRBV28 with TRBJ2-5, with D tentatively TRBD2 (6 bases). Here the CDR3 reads CASSRADWTTAIETQYF. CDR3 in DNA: TGTGCCAGCAGTCGGGCGGATTGGACTACGGCAATCGAGACCCAGTACTTC.